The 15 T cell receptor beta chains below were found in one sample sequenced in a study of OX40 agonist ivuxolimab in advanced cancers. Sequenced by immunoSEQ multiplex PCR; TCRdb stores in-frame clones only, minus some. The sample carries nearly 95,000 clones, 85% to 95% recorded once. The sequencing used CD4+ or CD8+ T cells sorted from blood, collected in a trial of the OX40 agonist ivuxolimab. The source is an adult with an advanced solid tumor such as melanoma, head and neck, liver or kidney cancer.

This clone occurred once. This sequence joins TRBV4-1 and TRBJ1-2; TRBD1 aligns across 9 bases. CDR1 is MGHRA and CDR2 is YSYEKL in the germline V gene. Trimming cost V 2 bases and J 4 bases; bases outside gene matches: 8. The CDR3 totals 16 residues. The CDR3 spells CASSQHLGQGSYGYTF. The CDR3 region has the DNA TGCGCCAGCAGCCAACATCTAGGACAGGGGAGCTATGGCTACACCTTC.

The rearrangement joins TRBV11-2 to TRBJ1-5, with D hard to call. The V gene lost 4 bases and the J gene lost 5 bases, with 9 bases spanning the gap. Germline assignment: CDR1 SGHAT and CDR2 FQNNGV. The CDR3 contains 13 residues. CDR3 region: CASSYSPDQPQHF. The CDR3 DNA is TGTGCCAGCAGCTATTCCCCAGATCAGCCCCAGCATTTT.

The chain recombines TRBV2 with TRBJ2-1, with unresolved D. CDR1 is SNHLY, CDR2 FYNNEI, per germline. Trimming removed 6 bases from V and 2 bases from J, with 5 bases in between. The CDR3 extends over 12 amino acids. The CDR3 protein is CASRGTYNEQFF. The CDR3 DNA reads TGTGCCAGCAGGGGGACCTACAATGAGCAGTTCTTC.

The CDR3 loop reads CASSESRDTGELFF. The CDR3 DNA follows: TGTGCCAGCAGTGAATCTAGGGACACCGGGGAGCTGTTTTTT. The genes are TRBV25-1 and TRBJ2-2, with no clear D. Per germline, CDR1 MGHDK and CDR2 SYGVNS. CDR3 size: 14 residues. The V and J ends lost 1 base and 3 bases respectively, with 6 bases between them.

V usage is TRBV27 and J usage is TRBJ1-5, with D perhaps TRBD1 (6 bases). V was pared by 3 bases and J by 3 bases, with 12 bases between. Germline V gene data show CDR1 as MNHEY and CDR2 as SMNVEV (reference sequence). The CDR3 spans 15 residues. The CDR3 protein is CASSLRGGDNQPQHF. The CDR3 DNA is TGTGCCAGCAGTTTGAGAGGGGGGGACAATCAGCCCCAGCATTTT.

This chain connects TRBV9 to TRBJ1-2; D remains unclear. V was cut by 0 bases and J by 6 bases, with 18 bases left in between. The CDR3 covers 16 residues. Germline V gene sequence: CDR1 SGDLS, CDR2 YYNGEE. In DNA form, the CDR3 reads TGTGCCAGCAGCGTAGAAGTGGAGGCAGGAAAGGATGGCTACACCTTC. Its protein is CASSVEVEAGKDGYTF. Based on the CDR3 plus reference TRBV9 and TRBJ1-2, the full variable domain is DSGVTQTPKHLITATGQRVTLRCSPRSGDLSVYWYQQSLDQGLQFLIQYYNGEERAKGNILERFSAQQFPDLHSELNLSSLELGDSALYFCASSVEVEAGKDGYTFGSGTRLTVV.

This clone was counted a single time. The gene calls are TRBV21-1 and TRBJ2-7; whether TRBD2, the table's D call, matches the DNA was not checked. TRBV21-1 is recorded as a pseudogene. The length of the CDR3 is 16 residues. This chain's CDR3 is CASSKGMASGTYEQYF. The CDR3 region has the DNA TGTGCCAGCAGCAAGGGGATGGCTAGCGGGACCTACGAGCAGTACTTC.

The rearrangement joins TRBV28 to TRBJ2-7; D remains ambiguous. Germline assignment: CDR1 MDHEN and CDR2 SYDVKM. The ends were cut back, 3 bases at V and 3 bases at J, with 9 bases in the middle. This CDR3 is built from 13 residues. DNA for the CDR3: TGTGCCAGCAGTTTTTACAGAGTCTACGAGCAGTACTTC. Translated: CASSFYRVYEQYF.

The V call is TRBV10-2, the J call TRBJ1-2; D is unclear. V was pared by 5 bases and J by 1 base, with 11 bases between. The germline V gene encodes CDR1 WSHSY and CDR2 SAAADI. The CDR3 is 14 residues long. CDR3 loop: CASSWRELNYGYTF. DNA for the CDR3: TGCGCCAGCAGTTGGAGAGAGCTTAACTATGGCTACACCTTC.

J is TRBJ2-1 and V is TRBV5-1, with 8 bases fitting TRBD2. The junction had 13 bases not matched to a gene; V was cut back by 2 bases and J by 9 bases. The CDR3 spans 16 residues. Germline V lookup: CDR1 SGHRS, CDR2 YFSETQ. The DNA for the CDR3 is TGCGCCAGCAGCTTCGAGGGACTAGGGGTTTGGAGTGAGCAGTTCTTC. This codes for CASSFEGLGVWSEQFF.

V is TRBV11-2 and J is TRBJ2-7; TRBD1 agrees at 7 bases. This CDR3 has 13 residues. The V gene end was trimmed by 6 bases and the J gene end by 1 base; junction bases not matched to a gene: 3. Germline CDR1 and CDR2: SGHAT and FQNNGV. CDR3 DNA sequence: TGTGCCAGCAGGGGGACAGCTTCCTACGAGCAGTACTTC. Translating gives CASRGTASYEQYF.

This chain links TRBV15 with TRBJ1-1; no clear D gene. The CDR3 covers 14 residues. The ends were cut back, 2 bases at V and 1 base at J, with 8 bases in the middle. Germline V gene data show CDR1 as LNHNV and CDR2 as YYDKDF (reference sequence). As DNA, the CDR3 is TGTGCCACCAGCAGACCACTACCGAACACTGAAGCTTTCTTT. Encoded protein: CATSRPLPNTEAFF.

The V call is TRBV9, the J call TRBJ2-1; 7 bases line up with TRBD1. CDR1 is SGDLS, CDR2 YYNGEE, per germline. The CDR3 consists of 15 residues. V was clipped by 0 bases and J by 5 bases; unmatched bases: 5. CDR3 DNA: TGTGCCAGCAGCGTAGGTGAGGGGGCAAACAATGAGCAGTTCTTC. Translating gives CASSVGEGANNEQFF.

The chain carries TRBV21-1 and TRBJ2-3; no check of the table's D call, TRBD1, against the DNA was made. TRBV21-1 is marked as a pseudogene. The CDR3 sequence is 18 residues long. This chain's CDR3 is CASSKVSGQATSTDTQYF. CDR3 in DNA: TGTGCCAGCAGCAAAGTTTCCGGACAGGCCACGAGCACAGATACGCAGTATTTT.

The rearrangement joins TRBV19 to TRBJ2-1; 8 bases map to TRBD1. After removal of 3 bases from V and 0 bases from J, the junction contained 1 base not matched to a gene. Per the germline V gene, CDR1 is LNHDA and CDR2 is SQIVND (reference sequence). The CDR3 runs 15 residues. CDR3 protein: CASSIGTGSYNEQFF. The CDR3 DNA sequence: TGTGCCAGTAGTATCGGGACAGGCTCCTACAATGAGCAGTTCTTC. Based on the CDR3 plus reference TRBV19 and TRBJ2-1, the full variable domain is DGGITQSPKYLFRKEGQNVTLSCEQNLNHDAMYWYRQDPGQGLRLIYYSQIVNDFQKGDIAEGYSVSREKKESFPLTVTSAQKNPTAFYLCASSIGTGSYNEQFFGPGTRLTVL.